This paragraph covers one T cell receptor beta chain sequence. The target antigen is unknown. Data came from immunoSEQ multiplex PCR; TCRdb stores just in-frame clones and leaves some out. The sample shows more than 65,000 clones, roughly 80% of them seen only once. The entry originates in a study of T cell responses to AZD1222 COVID-19 vaccine. Study-level findings and limits: There were mostly white British donors and more females than males, and clonal diversity was possibly underestimated.

The CDR3 contains 11 residues. Germline-derived CDR1 and CDR2 are SQVTM and ANQGSEA. V was clipped by 6 bases and J by 8 bases; unmatched bases: 6. This receptor was taken from an adult who received the AZD1222 COVID-19 vaccine. The source material was peripheral blood, sampled 28 days after the second AZD1222 dose. This chain links TRBV29-1 with TRBJ1-1, with TRBD1 identical over 7 bases. CDR3 nucleotide sequence: TGCAGCGTGGGTGGGACAGCAGAAGCTTTCTTT. Translated, it gives CSVGGTAEAFF.